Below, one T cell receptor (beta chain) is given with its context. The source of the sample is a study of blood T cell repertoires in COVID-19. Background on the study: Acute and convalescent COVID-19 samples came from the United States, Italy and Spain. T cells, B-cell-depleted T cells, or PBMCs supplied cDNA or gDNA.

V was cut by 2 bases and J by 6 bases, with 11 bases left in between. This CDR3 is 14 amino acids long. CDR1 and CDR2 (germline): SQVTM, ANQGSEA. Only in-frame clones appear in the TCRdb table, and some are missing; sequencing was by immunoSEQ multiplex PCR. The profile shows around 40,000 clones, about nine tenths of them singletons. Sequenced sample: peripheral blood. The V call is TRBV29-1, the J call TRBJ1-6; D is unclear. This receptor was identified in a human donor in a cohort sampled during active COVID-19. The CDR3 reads CSVETRRANSPLHF. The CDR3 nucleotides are TGCAGCGTTGAAACCCGGCGGGCTAATTCACCCCTCCACTTT.